The entry below gives a single T cell receptor beta chain sequence along with its context. The data are from a study of blood T cell repertoires in COVID-19. Per the study methods: Researchers report that nucleated cell counts were estimated from reference gene primer amplification. Sequenced by immunoSEQ multiplex PCR; TCRdb stores in-frame clones only, minus some. From that table come the V and J calls and clone size; the DNA was used to work out D and trimming. Of a few hundred thousand clones in the sample, approximately 86% were seen once. V dropped 0 bases and J dropped 1 base, with 7 bases sitting between them. The CDR3 is 14 amino acids. Germline V gene lookup returns CDR1 SGHRS and CDR2 YFSETQ.

The material sequenced was peripheral blood. J is TRBJ2-5 and V is TRBV5-1; no clear D. The TCR was taken from a man in his 60s with acute or convalescent COVID-19. This CDR3 is CASSLAQSQETQYF. CDR3 bases: TGCGCCAGCAGCTTGGCCCAGTCCCAAGAGACCCAGTACTTC.